Listed below are T cell receptor beta chains from one sample, sequenced in a study of OX40 agonist ivuxolimab in advanced cancers. Here immunoSEQ multiplex PCR was the method, and the copy in TCRdb shows in-frame clones only, minus some. This table holds about 73,000 clones, around nine tenths found once. Sequenced material: CD4+ or CD8+ T cells sorted from blood, taken in a trial of the OX40 agonist ivuxolimab. Receptors originate from an adult with an advanced solid tumor such as melanoma, head and neck, liver or kidney cancer. Each CDR3 is given with its conserved first and last residue. The D gene is left open where the match is weak. Some rows mark clone size as missing; the rest say once, few, many or name a class of expanded clone.

size | J | D | V | CDR3 | DNA
- | TRBJ2-5 | - | TRBV7-7 | CASSPGSTAETQYF | TGTGCCAGCAGCCCCGGTTCTACGGCAGAGACCCAGTACTTC
- | TRBJ2-7 | TRBD1 | TRBV27 | CASRKAGTGAYEQYF | TGTGCCAGCAGAAAGGCCGGGACAGGGGCCTACGAGCAGTACTTC
- | TRBJ2-4 | - | TRBV6-5 | CASSYGQAAKNIQYF | TGTGCCAGCAGTTACGGCCAGGCAGCTAAAAACATTCAGTACTTC
- | TRBJ1-3 | - | TRBV2 | CASSEDRGNTIYF | TGTGCCAGCAGTGAAGATAGGGGGAACACCATATATTTT
- | TRBJ2-7 | TRBD2 | TRBV13 | CASSPGTGGYEQYF | TGTGCCAGCAGCCCGGGGACGGGAGGTTACGAGCAGTACTTC
few | TRBJ2-7 | TRBD2 | TRBV6-6 | CASTLAGESYEQYF | TGTGCCAGCACCTTAGCGGGGGAATCCTACGAGCAGTACTTC
- | TRBJ2-7 | TRBD2 | TRBV30 | CAYGLAAPYEQYF | TGTGCCTACGGACTAGCGGCTCCCTACGAGCAGTACTTC
once | TRBJ2-6 | TRBD1 | TRBV2 | CASSGQGILSGANVLTF | TGTGCCAGCAGTGGACAGGGGATACTCTCTGGGGCCAACGTCCTGACTTTC
once | TRBJ2-4 | - | TRBV15 | CATSRDGSSGSFLAKNIQYF | TGTGCCACCAGCAGAGATGGTTCTTCGGGATCCTTCCTCGCCAAAAACATTCAGTACTTC
- | TRBJ2-5 | TRBD2 | TRBV27 | CASSLGLAGAAGRETQYF | TGTGCCAGCAGTTTGGGACTAGCGGGAGCAGCAGGCAGGGAGACCCAGTACTTC
- | TRBJ2-3 | - | TRBV5-1 | CASSLGSLQAFDTQYF | TGCGCCAGCAGCTTGGGGAGTCTACAGGCCTTTGATACGCAGTATTTT
- | TRBJ2-7 | - | TRBV30 | CAWSVGSETYEQYF | TGTGCCTGGAGTGTAGGTAGCGAAACCTACGAGCAGTACTTC
- | TRBJ2-7 | - | TRBV30 | CAWDHGAYEQYF | TGTGCCTGGGACCACGGAGCCTACGAGCAGTACTTC
- | TRBJ2-2 | TRBD2 | TRBV27 | CASSLSLAGSRSGELFF | TGTGCCAGCAGTCTAAGCCTAGCGGGAAGTCGTTCCGGGGAGCTGTTTTTT
- | TRBJ2-1 | TRBD2 | TRBV19 | CASSLRAGGGNEQFF | TGTGCCAGTAGTCTCCGAGCGGGAGGTGGTAATGAGCAGTTCTTC
- | TRBJ1-6 | - | TRBV19 | CASSGLVNSPLHF | TGTGCCAGTAGCGGTTTGGTTAATTCACCCCTCCACTTT
- | TRBJ2-5 | - | TRBV27 | CASHDTGRQETQYF | TGTGCCTCCCATGACACAGGCCGCCAAGAGACCCAGTACTTC
- | TRBJ2-5 | TRBD1 | TRBV27 | CASSLDRGIETQYF | TGTGCCAGCAGTTTAGACAGGGGTATCGAGACCCAGTACTTC
- | TRBJ2-2 | - | TRBV6-6 | CASSYSRGNTGELFF | TGTGCCAGCAGTTACTCACGGGGGAACACCGGGGAGCTGTTTTTT
once | TRBJ2-3 | TRBD2 | TRBV9 | CASSVGTSPDTQYF | TGTGCCAGCAGCGTAGGGACTAGCCCAGATACGCAGTATTTT
- | TRBJ1-2 | - | TRBV19 | CASSISGRYGYTF | TGTGCCAGTAGTATTTCAGGAAGGTATGGCTACACCTTC
- | TRBJ2-3 | - | TRBV27 | CASSFQGIGADTQYF | TGTGCCAGCAGTTTCCAGGGGATAGGGGCAGATACGCAGTATTTT
- | TRBJ1-5 | - | TRBV7-4 | CASSSLPALNQPQHF | TGTGCCAGCAGCTCTCTGCCAGCCCTCAATCAGCCCCAGCATTTT
- | TRBJ1-1 | - | TRBV7-9 | CASTVSSDTEAFF | TGTGCCAGTACAGTAAGTTCCGACACTGAAGCTTTCTTT
- | TRBJ2-1 | TRBD2 | TRBV6-1 | CASSASGSNDEQFF | TGTGCCAGCAGTGCTAGCGGGAGTAACGATGAGCAGTTCTTC
- | TRBJ1-5 | - | TRBV5-1 | CASSLGSAGNQPQHF | TGCGCCAGCAGCTTGGGGAGTGCGGGCAACCAGCCCCAGCATTTT
few | TRBJ2-3 | - | TRBV11-2 | CASSFGVPSTDTQYF | TGTGCCAGCAGCTTCGGGGTTCCTAGCACAGATACGCAGTATTTT
- | TRBJ2-2 | - | TRBV7-8 | CASSLFHNTGELFF | TGTGCCAGCAGCTTGTTTCACAACACCGGGGAGCTGTTTTTT
- | TRBJ1-2 | - | TRBV29-1 | CSVNLPNYGYTF | TGCAGCGTTAACCTCCCAAACTATGGCTACACCTTC
- | TRBJ2-2 | TRBD2 | TRBV7-2 | CASIAPGLAGTGELFF | TGTGCCAGCATCGCGCCGGGACTAGCTGGCACCGGGGAGCTGTTTTTT
- | TRBJ2-5 | - | TRBV5-1 | CASSPNQGALREETQYF | TGCGCCAGCAGCCCCAACCAAGGGGCCCTAAGGGAGGAGACCCAGTACTTC
- | TRBJ2-2 | TRBD1 | TRBV18 | CASSPGQGRTGELFF | TGTGCCAGCTCACCGGGACAGGGAAGAACCGGGGAGCTGTTTTTT
- | TRBJ2-2 | - | TRBV7-2 | CASSLVASYTGELFF | TGTGCCAGCAGCTTAGTAGCTAGTTACACCGGGGAGCTGTTTTTT
once | TRBJ2-3 | TRBD1 | TRBV19 | CASRRTGERTTSTDTQYF | TGTGCCAGTAGGCGGACAGGGGAGCGGACTACTAGCACAGATACGCAGTATTTT
once | TRBJ2-2 | TRBD2 | TRBV4-1 | CASSHPRLAGVVNTGELFF | TGCGCCAGCAGCCACCCCCGACTAGCGGGAGTAGTGAACACCGGGGAGCTGTTTTTT
- | TRBJ2-5 | - | TRBV7-9 | CASSLRAQETQYF | TGTGCCAGCAGCTTAAGGGCGCAAGAGACCCAGTACTTC
- | TRBJ2-1 | - | TRBV5-6 | CASSSEPRFGNEQFF | TGTGCCAGCAGCTCCGAACCCCGCTTTGGGAATGAGCAGTTCTTC
- | TRBJ2-3 | TRBD2 | TRBV10-3 | CAISDVERGRAFTDTQYF | TGTGCCATCAGTGACGTCGAAAGAGGGAGGGCCTTCACAGATACGCAGTATTTT
- | TRBJ2-5 | - | TRBV28 | CASRRGGRETQYF | TGTGCCAGCCGTCGCGGTGGGAGGGAGACCCAGTACTTC
- | TRBJ2-3 | - | TRBV10-3 | CAISESYSTDTQYF | TGTGCCATCAGTGAGTCCTACAGCACAGATACGCAGTATTTT
- | TRBJ2-3 | - | TRBV11-2 | CASSLATDTQYF | TGTGCCAGCAGCTTAGCAACAGATACGCAGTATTTT
- | TRBJ2-1 | - | TRBV18 | CASSPGSSYNEQFF | TGTGCCAGCTCACCGGGATCATCCTACAATGAGCAGTTCTTC
- | TRBJ1-1 | - | TRBV27 | CASRTGITEAFF | TGTGCCAGCAGGACAGGAATCACTGAAGCTTTCTTT
- | TRBJ2-7 | TRBD2 | TRBV15 | CATSRGGTSGSGEQYF | TGTGCCACCAGCAGAGGCGGGACTAGCGGGAGCGGCGAGCAGTACTTC
- | TRBJ1-1 | - | TRBV28 | CASTLPQSGAVAFF | TGTGCCAGCACCCTCCCGCAAAGCGGGGCGGTGGCTTTCTTT
once | TRBJ1-1 | - | TRBV5-1 | CASSLVGETTTEAFF | TGCGCCAGCAGCTTGGTGGGGGAGACCACTACTGAAGCTTTCTTT
- | TRBJ2-2 | TRBD2 | TRBV6-1 | CASGTGGDTGELFF | TGTGCCAGCGGGACGGGAGGCGACACCGGGGAGCTGTTTTTT
- | TRBJ2-5 | TRBD2 | TRBV2 | CASRGLVPETQYF | TGTGCCAGCAGAGGACTAGTACCAGAGACCCAGTACTTC
- | TRBJ2-1 | TRBD2 | TRBV5-1 | CASSRVAGAYNEQFF | TGCGCCAGCAGCCGCGTAGCGGGAGCGTACAATGAGCAGTTCTTC
- | TRBJ2-3 | - | TRBV10-3 | CAISEQGGSADTQYF | TGTGCCATCAGTGAACAGGGCGGTTCCGCAGATACGCAGTATTTT
- | TRBJ2-6 | TRBD2 | TRBV7-7 | CASSLRLAGPVRGANVLTF | TGTGCCAGCAGCCTGAGACTAGCGGGTCCAGTGCGCGGGGCCAACGTCCTGACTTTC
- | TRBJ1-3 | TRBD1 | TRBV7-9 | CASRPGQGSGNTIYF | TGTGCCAGCAGACCGGGACAGGGTAGCGGAAACACCATATATTTT
- | TRBJ2-2 | TRBD2 | TRBV2 | CASSDLAGGDTGELFF | TGTGCCAGCAGCGATTTAGCGGGAGGAGACACCGGGGAGCTGTTTTTT
once | TRBJ1-3 | - | TRBV5-1 | CASSLGGPTGGNTIYF | TGCGCCAGCAGCTTGGGGGGGCCCACTGGAGGAAACACCATATATTTT
- | TRBJ2-3 | - | TRBV27 | CASSLAALIPGDTQYF | TGTGCCAGCAGTTTAGCGGCGCTGATTCCCGGGGATACGCAGTATTTT